Sequencing of this T cell receptor (beta chain) was carried out in a study of Graves' ophthalmopathy and Graves' hyperthyroidism. The ends lost 7 bases at V and 7 bases at J; junction bases unmatched: 7. The CDR3 runs 12 residues. Per the germline V gene, CDR1 is SGHRS and CDR2 is YFSETQ. Study-level findings and limits: Appearing in blood as well were most expanded thyroid clonotypes above 0.001 frequency.

For repertoire sequencing, the TCR beta CDR3 regions were amplified from RNA transcripts. Second-round multiplex PCR came after first-round RT-PCR with HTBI primers. In TCRdb, the multiplex PCR reads were re-called with MiXCR into one record per CDR3 protein. The data show about 740,000 distinct CDR3 sequences, with 40% seen just once and 35% to 55% held by the top ten. Turning to this clonotype: Its antigen is undetermined.

The sequence was obtained from an adult man with Graves' ophthalmopathy. This sequence joins TRBV5-1 and TRBJ1-2; 7 bases match TRBD1. Input material: peripheral blood. The CDR3 region has the DNA TGCGCCAGCTCCGGGACAGAGGCTGGCTACACCTTC. Protein product: CASSGTEAGYTF.